Each of the 25 T cell receptor beta chains below was sequenced from the same sample in a study of monozygotic twins with inflammatory bowel disease. From its re-call of the 5' RACE reads, TCRdb lists each CDR3 protein once, without DNA. The sample table includes more than 110,000 distinct CDR3 sequences. Sequencing was carried out using blood. These receptors originate from a human donor with ulcerative colitis or Crohn's disease, or a healthy co-twin of an affected twin (not recorded which).

The chain uses TRBV9 and TRBJ2-1; TCRdb names TRBD1, which stays unverified in the absence of DNA. The CDR3 totals 14 residues. Germline assignment: CDR1 SGDLS and CDR2 YYNGEE. CDR3 sequence reads: CASSPGDRAYEQFF.

V gene TRBV20-1 combines with J gene TRBJ2-3; checking the TCRdb D call of TRBD2 is not possible without DNA. This CDR3 is 18 amino acids long. Per germline, CDR1 DFQATT and CDR2 SNEGSKA (reference sequence). The CDR3 protein is CSARRPRKSQLNTDTQYF.

The chain is built from TRBV5-1 and TRBJ2-2; absent DNA, TCRdb's TRBD1 call cannot be checked. CDR3 length: 16 residues. The V gene's germline CDR1 is SGHRS and CDR2 YFSETQ. CDR3 loop: CASSRMSTGNTGELFF.

This rearrangement joins TRBV6-2 or TRBV6-3 to TRBJ2-6; TCRdb lists TRBD2, though no DNA is available to test this call. Germline values: CDR1 MNHEY, CDR2 SVGEGT. This CDR3 has 15 amino acids. This CDR3 is CASVTGGSGANVLTF.

The V gene is TRBV7-2, the J gene TRBJ2-1. This CDR3 is 15 amino acids long. Germline values: CDR1 SGHTA, CDR2 FQGNSA. This CDR3 is CASSLTSRSYNEQFF.

Here the CDR3 reads CASSQDEVRGNQPQHF. This sequence joins TRBV4-1 and TRBJ1-5. CDR1 MGHRA and CDR2 YSYEKL come from the germline V gene. The CDR3 length is 16 residues.

The V call is TRBV7-3, the J call TRBJ1-1; TCRdb gives TRBD1 as the D gene, but with no DNA this cannot be confirmed. The CDR3 consists of 16 residues. The V gene's germline CDR1 is SGHTA and CDR2 FQGTGA. CDR3 sequence reads: CASSSQPGRMNTEAFF.

The chain uses TRBV5-1 and TRBJ2-7; TCRdb calls TRBD1, which cannot be checked without DNA. This CDR3 comprises 13 residues. Germline CDR1 is SGHRS and CDR2 is YFSETQ. This CDR3 reads CASSMMGQGEQYF.

The J gene is TRBJ2-1, the V gene TRBV5-1. Per germline, CDR1 SGHRS and CDR2 YFSETQ. There are 16 residues in the CDR3. CDR3 region: CASSSGLTPSYNEQFF.

The CDR3 sequence is CASSQDSFGGRTQYF. The V gene is TRBV4-3, the J gene TRBJ2-3; the D gene TCRdb calls, TRBD1, cannot be checked with no DNA. CDR3 length: 15 residues. CDR1 is LGHNA and CDR2 is YSLEER in the germline V gene.

The gene calls are TRBV20-1 and TRBJ2-6. The CDR3 sequence is 14 residues long. Germline values: CDR1 DFQATT, CDR2 SNEGSKA (reference sequence). CDR3 residues: CSAHRSSGANVLTF.

The V call is TRBV10-3, the J call TRBJ2-1; the D call of TRBD2 rests on TCRdb alone, since no DNA is present to check it. This CDR3 comprises 13 residues. CDR1 and CDR2 (germline): ENHRY, SYGVKD. The CDR3 loop is CATGTSGMNEQFF.

The CDR3 is CSARDLGTLIRHNEQFF. This chain connects TRBV20-1 to TRBJ2-1; the TRBD2 assignment by TCRdb is unverifiable without DNA. From germline, CDR1 is DFQATT and CDR2 SNEGSKA (reference sequence). The CDR3 has 17 amino acids.

This chain connects TRBV12-3 or TRBV12-4 to TRBJ2-7; TCRdb's D gene call, TRBD2, goes unchecked for lack of DNA. This CDR3 has 16 amino acids. The CDR3 is CASSPGTSGRGYEQYF.

V and J are TRBV18 and TRBJ2-1; the TRBD2 assignment by TCRdb is unverifiable without DNA. CDR3 length: 15 residues. Germline CDR1 is KGHSH and CDR2 is LQKENI. The chain's CDR3 is CASSQGLAGDNEQFF.

The genes are TRBV7-9 and TRBJ2-7; TCRdb outputs TRBD2, but without DNA this stays unchecked. The CDR3 length is 15 residues. Germline-derived CDR1 and CDR2 are SEHNR and FQNEAQ (reference sequence). The CDR3 here is CASSPLAEGTYEQYF.

The chain has TRBV27 and TRBJ1-2. CDR1 and CDR2 (germline): MNHEY, SMNVEV (reference sequence). This CDR3 spans 13 amino acids. The CDR3 loop reads CASSFAGFGGYTF.

This chain uses TRBV2 with TRBJ1-5; TCRdb selects TRBD1, and the lack of DNA leaves this call unchecked. Germline values: CDR1 SNHLY, CDR2 FYNNEI. The length of the CDR3 is 13 residues. CDR3 sequence reads: CASGQGIGQPQHF.

The chain's CDR3 is CASSGRRGKNTEAFF. J is TRBJ1-1 and V is TRBV10-1; TCRdb calls TRBD1, which cannot be checked without DNA. Germline V CDR1 and CDR2: WNHNN, SYGVQD (reference sequence). The length of the CDR3 is 15 residues.

This chain links TRBV12-3 or TRBV12-4 with TRBJ1-1; TCRdb reports TRBD1, a call that lacks DNA to check it against. The CDR3 length is 13 residues. This CDR3 reads CASGRGSSTEAFF.

This chain links TRBV20-1 with TRBJ2-1; the D call from TCRdb, TRBD2, cannot be confirmed without DNA. The germline CDR1 and CDR2 sequences are DFQATT and SNEGSKA (reference sequence). The CDR3 runs 14 residues. The CDR3 protein is CSATTSGRAYEQFF.

The chain recombines TRBV7-3 with TRBJ2-6; TCRdb names TRBD1, which stays unverified in the absence of DNA. Germline assignment: CDR1 SGHTA and CDR2 FQGTGA. This CDR3 has 15 amino acids. CDR3 amino acids: CASSRDNSGANVLTF. Combining the CDR3 with reference TRBV7-3 and TRBJ2-6 gives the whole variable domain GAGVSQTPSNKVTEKGKYVELRCDPISGHTALYWYRQSLGQGPEFLIYFQGTGAADDSGLPNDRFFAVRPEGSVSTLKIQRTERGDSAVYLCASSRDNSGANVLTFGAGSRLTVL.

The CDR3: CASSLEGVGGGYTF. This sequence joins TRBV5-1 and TRBJ1-2; with no DNA, the TCRdb D assignment of TRBD1 cannot be verified. Germline V gene data show CDR1 as SGHRS and CDR2 as YFSETQ. The CDR3 totals 14 residues.

This chain joins TRBV4-1 and TRBJ2-1; TCRdb calls TRBD2, which cannot be checked without DNA. Germline V lookup: CDR1 MGHRA, CDR2 YSYEKL. The CDR3 is 14 residues long. CDR3 region: CASSPGLVYNEQFF.

The V and J genes are TRBV13 and TRBJ1-1. The length of the CDR3 is 12 residues. Germline-derived CDR1 and CDR2 are PRHDT and FYEKMQ (reference sequence). CDR3: CASHGRNTEAFF. Complete variable domain (other parts from reference TRBV13 and TRBJ1-1): AAGVIQSPRHLIKEKRETATLKCYPIPRHDTVYWYQQGPGQDPQFLISFYEKMQSDKGSIPDRFSAQQFSDYHSELNMSSLELGDSALYFCASHGRNTEAFFGQGTRLTVV.